The 3 T cell receptor beta chains presented below share a single source sample, sequenced in a study of shared T cell receptors in the human thymus. TCRdb's table, derived via immunoSEQ multiplex PCR, lists solely in-frame clones and lacks some. The sample includes some 640,000 clones, around 87% of them seen just once. The same specimen was also included in a second study, on human thymus T cells.

The sequenced material came from thymocytes. The receptors were sampled from a boy under two years old with a congenital heart defect.

This chain joins TRBV28 and TRBJ2-1, with 8 bases identical to TRBD1. Trimming cost V 6 bases and J 6 bases; bases outside gene matches: 22. The V gene's germline CDR1 is MDHEN and CDR2 SYDVKM. The CDR3 length is 19 residues. The CDR3 loop is CASREDRAKAVPPCNEQFF. CDR3 nucleotides: TGTGCCAGCAGAGAGGACAGGGCTAAAGCGGTCCCCCCTTGCAATGAGCAGTTCTTC.

This clone occurred a few times. The chain joins TRBV4-1 to TRBJ1-3, with a tentative D call TRBD1 (5 bases). Germline V gene data show CDR1 as MGHRA and CDR2 as YSYEKL. The CDR3 is made up of 18 amino acids. The V end lost 4 bases, the J end lost 0 bases, and 19 bases lay between the germline ends. The CDR3 DNA sequence: TGCGCCAGCAGCCGACCTCCCCAGGGATCAATCTCTGGAAACACCATATATTTT. Translation: CASSRPPQGSISGNTIYF.

This chain joins TRBV4-3 and TRBJ1-1; D remains ambiguous. CDR3 length: 17 amino acids. Germline CDR1 is LGHNA and CDR2 is YSLEER. The V end was cut by 0 bases, the J end by 1 base, with 15 bases between. CDR3 coding DNA: TGCGCCAGCAGCCAAGATTACGGGAACAGAGAGAACACTGAAGCTTTCTTT. Protein sequence: CASSQDYGNRENTEAFF.